This T cell receptor (beta chain) was recovered during a study of blood T cells in healthy people across ages. In the study overall: In model experiments, template switching was able to capture about one barcoded beta molecule for every two T cells that were present.

In its sample, this clonotype was seen a few times. Its antigen is unknown. Together with a sample-barcoded 5' primer, a J-beta primer mix was included in a second PCR lasting about 7 to 11 cycles. Every cDNA was tagged by a template-switch adaptor with 12 random nucleotides. One entry per CDR3 protein, called by TCRdb with MiXCR from the 5' RACE reads. The sample includes about 690,000 distinct CDR3 sequences, 35% to 50% seen only once; the top ten take 30%. The length of the CDR3 is 14 residues. Germline CDR1 SGHTA, CDR2 FQGNSA. V was shortened by 2 bases and J by 4 bases, with 8 bases between the two germline ends. The study's findings and limits: Naive T cell percentage and TCR beta diversity correlated strongly. Higher diversity, along with more naive CD4+ cells, distinguished long-lived donors from aged donors.

This clonotype originated in a man older than 75 in good health. The V gene is TRBV7-2, the J gene TRBJ2-2; D call uncertain. The sample comprised blood. CDR3 nucleotide sequence: TGTGCCAGCAGCTTAATAAAAGTCACCGGGGAGCTGTTTTTT. Protein sequence: CASSLIKVTGELFF.